This TCR beta chain was captured by sequencing in a study of T cell responses to AZD1222 COVID-19 vaccine (dated by TCRdb to about 2021). About the investigation overall: AZD1222 recipients given second doses at about 4 weeks or at about 12 weeks were pooled, since spike-specific TCR depth and breadth were not found to differ between the two schedules. A total of 233 trial participants underwent TCR sequencing, of whom about 210 received two doses of AZD1222 and some 26 received two doses of the MenACWY control vaccine. Trial participants were enrolled into age subgroups of 18-55, 56-69 and 70-plus years, which contained roughly 140, 27 and 60 TCR-sequenced participants, respectively. The study at large found these results: After two AZD1222 doses, spike-specific TCR breadth and depth were significantly higher than at day 0 and than in MenACWY recipients. Epitopes outside the regions mutated in the B.1.351 and B.1.1.7 variants were reportedly recognized by nearly half of the unique spike-specific TCRs. The 56-69-year group was small, and its depth increase did not reach significance, likely because of low power. Because no day 14 peak-response samples were available, the repertoires could be characterized only after the peak T cell response. Participants were mostly white British, with more females than males. The authors suggested clonal diversity may have been underestimated. Only five to seven AZD1222 recipients were SARS-CoV-2 seropositive at baseline, limiting conclusions about previously exposed vaccinees. The whole spike protein was spanned by vaccine-associated CD4 TCRs, and dominant responses were seen in regions 160-218 and 743-854.

The CDR3 regions of human TCRbeta chains were analyzed by immunosequencing. Concerning the study's data processing: TCRs in the repertoires were compared against a reference library of SARS-CoV-2-specific TCRs that had been generated with the MIRA antigen-specificity platform. Breadth meant the fraction of unique TCRs that were SARS-CoV-2-associated, whereas depth meant the fraction of total T cells that were SARS-CoV-2-associated. Using the MIRA data, each spike-specific TCR was assigned both to the spike region to which the TCR was reactive and to a CD4 or CD8 class. Log10-transformed breadth and depth values were compared by one-way ANOVA with Sidak's multiple comparisons tests. TCRdb took this table from immuneACCESS and kept in-frame rearrangements with V and J called. Such tables lack part of the clones; where checked against another copy, unresolved V genes explain under half of the gap, and the rest is unexplained. V, J and clone size derive from that table, while D and trimming were established from the DNA sequence. The sample table holds 100,000 to 150,000 clones, of which around 87% were seen once. The ten largest clones add up to 10% of the sample.

V gives up 5 bases and J gives up 7 bases, and the segment between their germline ends measures 15 bases. Based on the germline V gene, the CDR1 and CDR2 sequences are MDHEN and SYDVKM. The CDR3 covers 15 residues, taking in both the cysteine and the phenylalanine. The retained sequence is limited to the CDR3, 45 bases, with the frame set at the first base. The label giving this sample's time point can be read as: baseline before first vaccination. Vaccinee samples came from UK trials COV001 and COV002, including a single-blind randomized controlled phase 2/3 trial of AZD1222 (ChAdOx1 nCoV-19) in healthy adults. Trial participant PBMC samples were collected at day 0 and day 28 after the second dose for TCRbeta chain sequencing. Concerning this clone itself: Its antigen specificity is not known. Per-base quality was not reported, and no clone a single base away is much larger than it.

This receptor was obtained from an adult in good health. Recombination linked TRBV28 to TRBJ1-6; TRBD1 is possibly the D segment (5 matching bases). Sample: peripheral blood, taken on day 0 of AZD1222 vaccination. The CDR3 region: CASSMRPGRNSPLHF. The bases are TGTGCCAGCAGTATGCGCCCGGGGCGGAATTCACCCCTCCACTTT.